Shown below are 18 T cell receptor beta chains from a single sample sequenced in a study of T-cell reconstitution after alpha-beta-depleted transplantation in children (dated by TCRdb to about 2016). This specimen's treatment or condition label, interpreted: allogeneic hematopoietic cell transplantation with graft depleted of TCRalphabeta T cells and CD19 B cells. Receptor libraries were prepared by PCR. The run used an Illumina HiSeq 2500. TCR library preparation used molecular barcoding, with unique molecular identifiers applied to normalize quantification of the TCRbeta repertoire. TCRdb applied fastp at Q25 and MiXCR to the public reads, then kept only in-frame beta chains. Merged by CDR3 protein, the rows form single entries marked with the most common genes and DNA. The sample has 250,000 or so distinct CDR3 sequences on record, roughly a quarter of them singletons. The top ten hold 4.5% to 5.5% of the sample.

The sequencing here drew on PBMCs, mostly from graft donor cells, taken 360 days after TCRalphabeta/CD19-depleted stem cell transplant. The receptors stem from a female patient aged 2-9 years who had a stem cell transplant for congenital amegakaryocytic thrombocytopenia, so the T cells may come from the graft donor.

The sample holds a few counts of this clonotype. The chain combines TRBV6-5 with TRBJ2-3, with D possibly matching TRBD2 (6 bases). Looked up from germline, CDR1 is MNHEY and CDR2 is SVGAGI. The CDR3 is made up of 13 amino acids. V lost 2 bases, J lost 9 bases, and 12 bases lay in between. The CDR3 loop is CASSYQREETQYF. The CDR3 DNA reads TGTGCCAGCAGTTACCAAAGGGAGGAGACGCAGTATTTT.

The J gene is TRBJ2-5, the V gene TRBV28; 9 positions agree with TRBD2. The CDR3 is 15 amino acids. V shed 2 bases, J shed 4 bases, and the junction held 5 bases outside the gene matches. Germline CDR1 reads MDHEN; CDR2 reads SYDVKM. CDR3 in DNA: TGTGCCAGCAGTTTAGGACTAGCGAGGACAGAGACCCAGTACTTC. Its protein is CASSLGLARTETQYF.

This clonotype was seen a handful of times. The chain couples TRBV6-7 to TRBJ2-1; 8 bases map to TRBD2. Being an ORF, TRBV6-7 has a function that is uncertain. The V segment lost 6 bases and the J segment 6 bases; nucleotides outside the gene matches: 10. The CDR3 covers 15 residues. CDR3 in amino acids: CASSSTSGCFNEQFF. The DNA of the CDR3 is TGTGCCAGCAGCTCTACTAGCGGTTGTTTCAATGAGCAGTTCTTC.

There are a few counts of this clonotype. Written as DNA, the CDR3 is TGTGCCAGCAGTTTCTCGGTCAGGATTCAGCCCCAGCATTTT. It is translated as CASSFSVRIQPQHF. The chain recombines TRBV12-3 or TRBV12-4 with TRBJ1-5; D remains ambiguous. The V and J ends lost 3 bases and 6 bases respectively, with 12 bases between them. The CDR3 covers 14 residues.

The CDR3 nucleotides read TGTGCCAGCAGTCGGGATTATGATGAAAAACTGTTTTTT. Translation gives CASSRDYDEKLFF. The chain is built from TRBV12-3 or TRBV12-4 and TRBJ1-4; no clear D. Trimming left V 5 bases short and J 6 bases short, with 10 bases between. The CDR3 runs 13 residues.

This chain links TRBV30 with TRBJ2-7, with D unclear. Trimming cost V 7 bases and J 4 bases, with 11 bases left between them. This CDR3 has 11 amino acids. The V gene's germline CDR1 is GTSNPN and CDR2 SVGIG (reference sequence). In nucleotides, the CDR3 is TGTGCCTTATCAATTGTATACGAGCAGTACTTC. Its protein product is CALSIVYEQYF.

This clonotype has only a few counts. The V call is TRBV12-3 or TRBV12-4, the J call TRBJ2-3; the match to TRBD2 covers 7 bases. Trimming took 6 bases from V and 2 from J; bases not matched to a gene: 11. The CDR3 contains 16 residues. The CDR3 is CASRRTRRRATDTQYF. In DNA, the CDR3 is TGTGCCAGCAGAAGGACTAGGAGGAGGGCCACAGATACGCAGTATTTT.

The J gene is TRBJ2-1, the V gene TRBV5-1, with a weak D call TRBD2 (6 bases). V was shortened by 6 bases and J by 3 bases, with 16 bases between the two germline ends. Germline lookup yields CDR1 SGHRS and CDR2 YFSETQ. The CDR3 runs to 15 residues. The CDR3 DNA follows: TGCGCCAGCAATCGAGGGGCGGGGTACTACAATGAGCAGTTCTTC. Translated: CASNRGAGYYNEQFF.

The DNA of the CDR3 is TGCAGTGCTAGAGTAGGACCAGGGACGGTTTACGAGCAGTACTTC. Protein sequence: CSARVGPGTVYEQYF. The chain carries TRBV20-1 and TRBJ2-7; D might be TRBD1 or TRBD2, each matching 5 bases. The CDR3 sequence is 15 residues long. Between the trimmed V and J ends, which lost 1 base and 4 bases, there was a span of 17 bases. Looked up from germline, CDR1 is DFQATT and CDR2 is SNEGSKA (reference sequence).

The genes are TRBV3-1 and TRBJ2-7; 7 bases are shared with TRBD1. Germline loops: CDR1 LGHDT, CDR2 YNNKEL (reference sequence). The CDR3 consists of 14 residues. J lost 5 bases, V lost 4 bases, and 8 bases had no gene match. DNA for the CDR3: TGTGCCAGCAGCCGGCGACAGGGTAGTAACGAGCAGTACTTC. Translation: CASSRRQGSNEQYF.

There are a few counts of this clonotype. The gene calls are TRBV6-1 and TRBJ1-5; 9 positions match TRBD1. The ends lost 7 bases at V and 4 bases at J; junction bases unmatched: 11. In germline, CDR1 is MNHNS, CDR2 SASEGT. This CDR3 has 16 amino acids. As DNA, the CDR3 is TGTGCCAGCACCTCAGACATTGGACAGGGGAATCAGCCCCAGCATTTT. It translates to CASTSDIGQGNQPQHF.

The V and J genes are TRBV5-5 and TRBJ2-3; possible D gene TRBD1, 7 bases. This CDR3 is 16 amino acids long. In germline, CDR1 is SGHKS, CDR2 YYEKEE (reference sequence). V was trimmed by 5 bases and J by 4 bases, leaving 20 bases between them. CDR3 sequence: CASRTQGGGISDTQYF. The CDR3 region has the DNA TGTGCCAGCAGGACCCAAGGGGGCGGGATTTCAGATACGCAGTATTTT.

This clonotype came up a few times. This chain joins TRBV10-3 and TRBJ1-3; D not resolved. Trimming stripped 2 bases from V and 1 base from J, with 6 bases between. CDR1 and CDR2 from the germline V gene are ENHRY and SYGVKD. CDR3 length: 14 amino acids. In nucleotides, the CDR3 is TGTGCCATCAGTGAGGGGCCTTCTGGAAACACCATATATTTT. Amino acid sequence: CAISEGPSGNTIYF.

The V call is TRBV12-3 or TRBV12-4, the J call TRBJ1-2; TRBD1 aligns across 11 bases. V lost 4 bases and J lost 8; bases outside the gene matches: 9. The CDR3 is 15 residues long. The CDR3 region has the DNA TGTGCCAGCAGTTCTTGGACAGGGGGCGCGGGGGGCTACACCTTC. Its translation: CASSSWTGGAGGYTF.

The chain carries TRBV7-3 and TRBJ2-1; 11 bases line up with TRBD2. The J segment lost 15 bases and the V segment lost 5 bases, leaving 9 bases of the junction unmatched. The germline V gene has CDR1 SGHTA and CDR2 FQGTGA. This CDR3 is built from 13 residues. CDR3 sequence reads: CASSPSGRLELFF. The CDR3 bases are TGTGCCAGCAGCCCTAGCGGGAGGCTGGAACTGTTCTTC.

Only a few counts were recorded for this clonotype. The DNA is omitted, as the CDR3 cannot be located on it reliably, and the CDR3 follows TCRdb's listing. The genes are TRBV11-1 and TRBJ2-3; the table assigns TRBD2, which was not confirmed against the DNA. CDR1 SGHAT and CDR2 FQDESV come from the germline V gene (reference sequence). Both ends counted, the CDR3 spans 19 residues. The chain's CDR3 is CASSLFGAGTSVRTDTQYF.

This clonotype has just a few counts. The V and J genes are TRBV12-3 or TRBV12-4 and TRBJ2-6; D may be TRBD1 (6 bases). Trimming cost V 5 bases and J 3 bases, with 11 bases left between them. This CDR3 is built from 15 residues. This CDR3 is CASSLTGLGANVLTF. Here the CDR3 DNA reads TGTGCCAGCAGTCTGACAGGCCTTGGGGCCAACGTCCTGACTTTC.

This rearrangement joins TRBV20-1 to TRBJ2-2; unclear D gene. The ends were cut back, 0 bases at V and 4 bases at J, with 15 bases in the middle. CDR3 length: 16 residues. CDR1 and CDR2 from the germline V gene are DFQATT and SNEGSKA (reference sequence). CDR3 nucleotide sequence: TGCAGTGCTAGAGATTCTCGGTTCCCACTCACCGGGGAGCTGTTTTTT. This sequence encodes CSARDSRFPLTGELFF.